This T cell receptor (beta chain) was obtained from a study of esophageal squamous cell carcinoma under preoperative chemotherapy. Regarding the study as a whole: Chemotherapy was followed by significantly higher TCR diversity in peripheral T cells only, not tumor-infiltrating lymphocytes. After paclitaxel-nedaplatin, abundant clones were more likely to contract than amplify.

TCRdb ran MiXCR on the PCR reads and lists one entry per CDR3 protein. Counted here are fewer than 18,000 distinct CDR3 sequences, roughly 60% occurring once; the ten biggest clones make up around 53%. This clonotype has a handful of counts. Antigen unknown. Time point reported: before preoperative PTX-NDP chemotherapy. Paclitaxel-nedaplatin chemotherapy was given to patients ahead of their surgery. The CDR3 covers 14 residues. V was clipped by 11 bases and J by 12 bases, with 26 bases between them. CDR1 MNHNS and CDR2 SASEGT come from the germline V gene. The receptor comes from a human donor with esophageal squamous cell carcinoma. The donor label of this sample is uncertain. The J gene is TRBJ2-4, the V gene TRBV6-1; the D gene is possibly TRBD1 (6 bases). This sample was taken from a patient given preoperative chemotherapy. As DNA, the CDR3 is TGTGCCGGCGGAGGCGGACAGCAAGGGGACACTCAGTACTTC. It translates to CAGGGGQQGDTQYF.